This TCR beta chain was documented in a study of shared clonotypes between healthy human individuals. V dropped 0 bases and J dropped 7 bases, with 13 bases sitting between them. The CDR3 is 15 residues long. From germline, CDR1 is LGHNA and CDR2 YNFKEQ. The table came from immunoSEQ multiplex PCR; TCRdb's copy has only in-frame clones and leaves some out. In the table there are some 630,000 clones, more than 70% of which are singletons. The sample consisted of memory CD4+ T cells sorted from blood. Subset in this sample: CD45RA-negative fraction. The receptor's source is a woman under 40 in good health. V gene TRBV4-2 combines with J gene TRBJ1-5, with D perhaps matching TRBD1 (5 bases). The DNA for the CDR3 is TGTGCCAGCAGCCAAGATGCAGGGATTGGGCAGCCCCAGCATTTT. Translated, it gives CASSQDAGIGQPQHF.